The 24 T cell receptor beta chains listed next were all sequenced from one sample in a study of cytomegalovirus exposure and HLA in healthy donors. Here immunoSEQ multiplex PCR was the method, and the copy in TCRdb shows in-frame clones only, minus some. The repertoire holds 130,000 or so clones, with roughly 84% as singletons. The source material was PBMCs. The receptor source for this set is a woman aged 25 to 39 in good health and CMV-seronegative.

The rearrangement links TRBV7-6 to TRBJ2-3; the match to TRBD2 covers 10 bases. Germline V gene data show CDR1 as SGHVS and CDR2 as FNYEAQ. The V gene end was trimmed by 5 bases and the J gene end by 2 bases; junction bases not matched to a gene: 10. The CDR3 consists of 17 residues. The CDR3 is CASSPRLAGGNTDTQYF. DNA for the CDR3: TGTGCCAGCAGCCCCCGATTAGCGGGGGGAAACACAGATACGCAGTATTTT.

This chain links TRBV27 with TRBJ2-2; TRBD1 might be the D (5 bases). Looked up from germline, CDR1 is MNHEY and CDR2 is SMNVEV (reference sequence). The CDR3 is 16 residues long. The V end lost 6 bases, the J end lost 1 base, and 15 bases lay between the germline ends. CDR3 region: CASRGIQARNTGELFF. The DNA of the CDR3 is TGTGCCAGCAGGGGGATACAGGCCCGGAACACCGGGGAGCTGTTTTTT.

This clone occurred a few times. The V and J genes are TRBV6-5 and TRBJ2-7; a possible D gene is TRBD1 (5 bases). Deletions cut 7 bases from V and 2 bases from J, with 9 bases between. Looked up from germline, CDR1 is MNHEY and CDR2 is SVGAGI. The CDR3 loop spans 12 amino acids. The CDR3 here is CASMAGTYEQYF. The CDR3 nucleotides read TGTGCCAGCATGGCAGGGACCTACGAGCAGTACTTC.

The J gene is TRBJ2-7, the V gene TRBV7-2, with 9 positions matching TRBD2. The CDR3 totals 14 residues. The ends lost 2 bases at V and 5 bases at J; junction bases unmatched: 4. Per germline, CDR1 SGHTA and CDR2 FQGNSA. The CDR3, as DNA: TGTGCCAGCAGCTTATTAGCGGGGGCTCACGAGCAGTACTTC. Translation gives CASSLLAGAHEQYF.

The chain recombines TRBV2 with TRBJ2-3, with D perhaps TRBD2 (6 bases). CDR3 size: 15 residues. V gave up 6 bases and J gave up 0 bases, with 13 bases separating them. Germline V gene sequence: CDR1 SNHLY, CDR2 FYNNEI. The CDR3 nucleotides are TGTGCCAGCAGGGGACTGACACTTAGCACAGATACGCAGTATTTT. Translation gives CASRGLTLSTDTQYF. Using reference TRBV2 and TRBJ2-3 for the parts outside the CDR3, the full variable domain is EPEVTQTPSHQVTQMGQEVILRCVPISNHLYFYWYRQILGQKVEFLVSFYNNEISEKSEIFDDQFSVERPDGSNFTLKIRSTKLEDSAMYFCASRGLTLSTDTQYFGPGTRLTVL.

The CDR3 nucleotides are TGTGCCAGCAGCAGTCGGGACAGTCCAGGGGGAGGCTACACCTTC. It specifies CASSSRDSPGGGYTF. The gene calls are TRBV9 and TRBJ1-2; 7 positions agree with TRBD1. The CDR3 totals 15 residues. Trimming removed 4 bases from V and 8 bases from J; junction bases left unmatched: 14. Germline V gene sequence: CDR1 SGDLS, CDR2 YYNGEE.

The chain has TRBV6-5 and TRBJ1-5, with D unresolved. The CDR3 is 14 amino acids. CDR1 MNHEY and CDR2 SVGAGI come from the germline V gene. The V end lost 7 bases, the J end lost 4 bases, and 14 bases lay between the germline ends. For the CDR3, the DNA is TGTGCCAGCAACCCGACGGGAAGTAATCAGCCCCAGCATTTT. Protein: CASNPTGSNQPQHF.

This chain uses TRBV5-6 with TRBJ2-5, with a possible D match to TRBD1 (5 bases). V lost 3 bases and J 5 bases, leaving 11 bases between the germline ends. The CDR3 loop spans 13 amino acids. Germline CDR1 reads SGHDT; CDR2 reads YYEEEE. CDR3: CASSSQGIETQYF. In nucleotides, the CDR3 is TGTGCCAGCAGCTCCCAGGGAATTGAGACCCAGTACTTC.

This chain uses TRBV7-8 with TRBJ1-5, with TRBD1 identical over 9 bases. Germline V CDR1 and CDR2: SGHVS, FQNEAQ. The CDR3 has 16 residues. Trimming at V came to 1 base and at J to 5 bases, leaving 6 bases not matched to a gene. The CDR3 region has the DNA TGTGCCAGCAGCTTAGTGGGACAGGGAGGCGATCAGCCCCAGCATTTT. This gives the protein CASSLVGQGGDQPQHF.

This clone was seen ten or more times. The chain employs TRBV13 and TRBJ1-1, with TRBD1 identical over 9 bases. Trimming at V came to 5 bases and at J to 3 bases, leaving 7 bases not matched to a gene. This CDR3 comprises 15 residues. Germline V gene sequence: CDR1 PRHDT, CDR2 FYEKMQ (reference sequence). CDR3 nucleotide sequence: TGTGCCAGCAGCGCACAGGGGGCCCGATACACTGAAGCTTTCTTT. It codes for CASSAQGARYTEAFF.

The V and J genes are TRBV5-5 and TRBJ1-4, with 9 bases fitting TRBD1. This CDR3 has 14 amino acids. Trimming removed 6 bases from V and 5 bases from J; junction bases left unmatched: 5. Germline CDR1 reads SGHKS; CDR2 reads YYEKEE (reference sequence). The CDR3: CASNPTGGNEKLFF. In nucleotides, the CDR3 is TGTGCCAGCAACCCGACAGGGGGGAATGAAAAACTGTTTTTT.

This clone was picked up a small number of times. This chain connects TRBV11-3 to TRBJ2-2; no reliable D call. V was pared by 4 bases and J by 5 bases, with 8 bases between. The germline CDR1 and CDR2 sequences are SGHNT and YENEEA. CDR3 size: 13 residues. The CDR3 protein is CASSSSLTGELFF. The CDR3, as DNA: TGTGCCAGCAGCTCGAGCTTGACCGGGGAGCTGTTTTTT.

In DNA form, the CDR3 reads TGTGCCAGCAGGGACAGTCCGTCCTACGAGCAGTACTTC. It specifies CASRDSPSYEQYF. The chain links TRBV5-4 to TRBJ2-7; a possible D gene is TRBD1 (6 bases). Germline CDR1 SGHNT, CDR2 YYREEE (reference sequence). The germline V and J ends were trimmed by 5 bases and 1 base, with 10 bases remaining between them. This CDR3 contains 13 residues. The entire variable domain, with the rest obtained from reference TRBV5-4 and TRBJ2-7, is as follows: ETGVTQSPTHLIKTRGQQVTLRCSSQSGHNTVSWYQQALGQGPQFIFQYYREEENGRGNFPPRFSGLQFPNYSSELNVNALELDDSALYLCASRDSPSYEQYFGPGTRLTVT.

The CDR3 reads CASSLGTGGGDEQFF. DNA for the CDR3: TGTGCCAGCAGTTTGGGGACAGGTGGAGGCGATGAGCAGTTCTTC. The chain combines TRBV27 with TRBJ2-1, with TRBD1 identical over 8 bases. Germline V gene sequence: CDR1 MNHEY, CDR2 SMNVEV (reference sequence). The V and J ends lost 3 bases and 8 bases, in that order; junction bases with no gene match: 9. The CDR3 extends over 15 amino acids.

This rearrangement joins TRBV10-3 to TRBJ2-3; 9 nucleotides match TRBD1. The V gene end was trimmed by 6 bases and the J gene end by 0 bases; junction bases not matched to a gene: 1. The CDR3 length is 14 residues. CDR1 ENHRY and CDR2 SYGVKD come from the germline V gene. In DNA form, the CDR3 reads TGTGCCATCAGGGGACAGGGAAGCACAGATACGCAGTATTTT. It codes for CAIRGQGSTDTQYF.

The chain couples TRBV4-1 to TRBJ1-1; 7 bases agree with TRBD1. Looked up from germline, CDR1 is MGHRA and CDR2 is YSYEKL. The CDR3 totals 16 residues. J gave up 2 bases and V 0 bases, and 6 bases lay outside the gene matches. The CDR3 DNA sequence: TGCGCCAGCAGCCAAGAGTGGGCAGGGGGAAACACTGAAGCTTTCTTT. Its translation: CASSQEWAGGNTEAFF.

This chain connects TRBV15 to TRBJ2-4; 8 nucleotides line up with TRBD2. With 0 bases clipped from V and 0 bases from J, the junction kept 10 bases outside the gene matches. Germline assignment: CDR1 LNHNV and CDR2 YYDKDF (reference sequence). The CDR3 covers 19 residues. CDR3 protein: CATSRDRDGGALAKNIQYF. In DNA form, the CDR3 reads TGTGCCACCAGCAGAGATCGGGACGGGGGGGCCCTAGCCAAAAACATTCAGTACTTC.

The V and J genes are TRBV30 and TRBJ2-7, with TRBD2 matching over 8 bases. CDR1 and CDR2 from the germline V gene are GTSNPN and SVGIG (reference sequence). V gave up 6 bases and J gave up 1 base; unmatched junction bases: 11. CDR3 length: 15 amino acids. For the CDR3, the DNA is TGTGCCTGCAAAATGGGCGGGGGGATTTCCTACGAGCAGTACTTC. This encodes CACKMGGGISYEQYF.

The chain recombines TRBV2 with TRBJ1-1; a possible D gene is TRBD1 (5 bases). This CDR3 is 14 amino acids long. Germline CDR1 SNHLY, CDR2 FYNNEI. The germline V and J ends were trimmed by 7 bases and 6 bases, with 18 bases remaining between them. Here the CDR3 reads CASKTEAGGAEAFF. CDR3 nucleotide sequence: TGTGCCAGCAAGACAGAAGCCGGCGGGGCTGAAGCTTTCTTT.

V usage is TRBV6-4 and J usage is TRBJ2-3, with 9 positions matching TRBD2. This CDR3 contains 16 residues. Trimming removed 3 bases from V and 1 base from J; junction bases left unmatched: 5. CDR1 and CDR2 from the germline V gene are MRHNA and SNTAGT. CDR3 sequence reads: CASSDTSGYGTDTQYF. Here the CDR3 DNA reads TGTGCCAGCAGTGATACTAGCGGGTACGGCACAGATACGCAGTATTTT.

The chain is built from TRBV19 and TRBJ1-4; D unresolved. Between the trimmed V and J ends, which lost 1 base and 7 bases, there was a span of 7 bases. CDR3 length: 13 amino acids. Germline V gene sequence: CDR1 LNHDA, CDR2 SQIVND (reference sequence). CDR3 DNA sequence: TGTGCCAGTAGTATAGGAGGCGGTGAAAAACTGTTTTTT. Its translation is CASSIGGGEKLFF.

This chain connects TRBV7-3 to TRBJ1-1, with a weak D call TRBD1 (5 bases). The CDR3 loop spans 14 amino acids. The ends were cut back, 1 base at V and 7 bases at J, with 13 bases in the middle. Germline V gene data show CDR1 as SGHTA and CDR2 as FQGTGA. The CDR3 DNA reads TGTGCCAGCAGCTTAAGGGGCCCGGTGGGTGAAGCTTTCTTT. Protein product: CASSLRGPVGEAFF.

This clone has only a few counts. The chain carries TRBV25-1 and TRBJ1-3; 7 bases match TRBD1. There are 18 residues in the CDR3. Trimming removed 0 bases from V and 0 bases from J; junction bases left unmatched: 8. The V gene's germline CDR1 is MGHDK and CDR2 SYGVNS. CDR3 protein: CASSEYGKGGDSGNTIYF. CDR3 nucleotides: TGTGCCAGCAGTGAATACGGCAAAGGGGGCGACTCTGGAAACACCATATATTTT.

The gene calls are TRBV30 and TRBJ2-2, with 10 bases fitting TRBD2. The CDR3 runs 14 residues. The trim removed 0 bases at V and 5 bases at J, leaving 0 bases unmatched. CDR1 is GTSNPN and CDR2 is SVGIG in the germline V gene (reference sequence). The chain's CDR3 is CAWSVLAGTGELFF. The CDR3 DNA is TGTGCCTGGAGTGTACTAGCGGGGACCGGGGAGCTGTTTTTT.